The 23 T cell receptor beta chains below were found in one sample sequenced in a study of T cell changes during pregnancy in multiple sclerosis. Clones were read by immunoSEQ multiplex PCR, and TCRdb kept only the in-frame ones, dropping some. The table includes about 55,000 clones, roughly 92% detected once. Specimen: CD8+ T cells from peripheral blood mononuclear cells, collected in the third trimester of pregnancy. Receptors were obtained from a female donor with multiple sclerosis, enrolled in a pregnancy study.

The chain carries TRBV7-9 and TRBJ2-3; tentatively, D is TRBD2 (6 bases). Germline V lookup: CDR1 SEHNR, CDR2 FQNEAQ (reference sequence). This CDR3 contains 15 residues. V lost 6 bases and J lost 5, with 18 bases in between. This chain's CDR3 is CASSPGVTVGDTQYF. In DNA form, the CDR3 reads TGTGCCAGCAGTCCGGGGGTGACGGTGGGAGATACGCAGTATTTT.

V and J are TRBV30 and TRBJ2-7; 15 positions agree with TRBD2. The CDR3 spans 14 residues. After removal of 8 bases from V and 6 bases from J, the junction contained 8 bases not matched to a gene. CDR1 is GTSNPN and CDR2 is SVGIG in the germline V gene (reference sequence). The CDR3 DNA reads TGTGCCCGGGGACTAGCGGGGGGAATAGGCGAGCAGTACTTC. It translates to CARGLAGGIGEQYF.

Here the CDR3 reads CASSLGGFELGISGANVLTF. The CDR3 coding sequence is TGTGCCAGCAGCTTAGGCGGATTTGAACTCGGGATTTCCGGGGCCAACGTCCTGACTTTC. This chain joins TRBV7-4 and TRBJ2-6, with a tentative D call TRBD2 (5 bases). CDR3 length: 20 residues. Trimming pared 1 base from V and 4 bases from J, leaving 23 bases between. Germline V gives CDR1 SGHVT, CDR2 SQSDAQ.

The chain couples TRBV7-6 to TRBJ2-3; TRBD2 matches at 12 bases. CDR1 is SGHVS and CDR2 is FNYEAQ in the germline V gene. The CDR3 contains 18 residues. The V segment lost 3 bases and the J segment 3 bases; nucleotides outside the gene matches: 10. The CDR3: CASSLLTSGSEITDTQYF. The DNA for the CDR3 is TGTGCCAGCAGCTTGCTGACTAGCGGGAGCGAGATTACAGATACGCAGTATTTT.

The J gene is TRBJ2-7, the V gene TRBV7-6; D is perhaps TRBD1 (7 bases). Trimming removed 5 bases from V and 2 bases from J, with 13 bases in between. The CDR3 has 14 amino acids. The germline V gene has CDR1 SGHVS and CDR2 FNYEAQ. The CDR3 reads CASSGGTDTYEQYF. CDR3 bases: TGTGCCAGCAGCGGAGGGACAGATACCTACGAGCAGTACTTC.

The chain uses TRBV2 and TRBJ2-7; 9 nucleotides match TRBD1. The germline gives CDR1 SNHLY, CDR2 FYNNEI. V trimming: 5 bases; J trimming: 2 bases; junction bases outside the gene matches: 7. CDR3 length: 15 residues. CDR3 sequence: CASSPGTGFAYEQYF. Written as DNA, the CDR3 is TGTGCCAGCAGTCCCGGGACAGGGTTCGCCTACGAGCAGTACTTC. The full variable domain, its missing parts supplied by reference TRBV2 and TRBJ2-7, is EPEVTQTPSHQVTQMGQEVILRCVPISNHLYFYWYRQILGQKVEFLVSFYNNEISEKSEIFDDQFSVERPDGSNFTLKIRSTKLEDSAMYFCASSPGTGFAYEQYFGPGTRLTVT.

The CDR3 loop reads CASSLGKGTGGTEAFF. In DNA form, the CDR3 reads TGTGCCAGCAGCTTAGGGAAGGGGACAGGGGGCACTGAAGCTTTCTTT. This chain connects TRBV11-1 to TRBJ1-1; TRBD1 aligns across 11 bases. Germline assignment: CDR1 SGHAT and CDR2 FQDESV (reference sequence). The CDR3 sequence is 16 residues long. The V segment lost 1 base and the J segment 4 bases; nucleotides outside the gene matches: 5.

This sequence joins TRBV28 and TRBJ2-7; 8 bases agree with TRBD2. This CDR3 comprises 18 residues. Trimming cost V 5 bases and J 2 bases; bases outside gene matches: 17. From germline, CDR1 is MDHEN and CDR2 SYDVKM. CDR3 region: CASSTTTGGTRPPYEQYF. In DNA form, the CDR3 reads TGTGCCAGCAGTACCACAACGGGGGGGACTAGGCCCCCCTACGAGCAGTACTTC.

CDR3 loop: CAWSVFRRDNQPQHF. In DNA form, the CDR3 reads TGTGCCTGGAGTGTATTTCGGAGGGACAATCAGCCCCAGCATTTT. The rearrangement joins TRBV30 to TRBJ1-5; D remains ambiguous. V was pared by 0 bases and J by 3 bases, with 12 bases between. The CDR3 spans 15 residues. Germline V lookup: CDR1 GTSNPN, CDR2 SVGIG (reference sequence).

The chain is built from TRBV5-4 and TRBJ1-6; D gene ambiguous. CDR3 length: 14 residues. The V end lost 3 bases, the J end lost 6 bases, and 10 bases lay between the germline ends. Germline lookup yields CDR1 SGHNT and CDR2 YYREEE (reference sequence). The CDR3 DNA reads as TGTGCCAGCAGCTCCGGGGAGCCTAATTCACCCCTCCACTTT. Translating it yields CASSSGEPNSPLHF.

The rearrangement joins TRBV4-1 to TRBJ2-6; TRBD1 is a possible D gene (5 bases). Germline-derived CDR1 and CDR2 are MGHRA and YSYEKL. The CDR3 runs to 16 residues. Deletions cut 0 bases from V and 0 bases from J, with 6 bases between. The CDR3 region has the DNA TGCGCCAGCAGCCAAGATCAGGGCTCTGGGGCCAACGTCCTGACTTTC. Translation gives CASSQDQGSGANVLTF.

This sequence joins TRBV10-1 and TRBJ2-1; TRBD1 is a possible D gene (7 bases). This CDR3 has 15 residues. Deletions cut 3 bases from V and 7 bases from J, with 16 bases between. Germline values: CDR1 WNHNN, CDR2 SYGVQD (reference sequence). CDR3: CASSDKGRGENEQFF. Written as DNA, the CDR3 is TGCGCCAGCAGTGATAAAGGCAGGGGGGAGAATGAGCAGTTCTTC.

The rearrangement joins TRBV4-1 to TRBJ2-1, with D possibly TRBD2 on 6 matching bases. The CDR3 totals 13 residues. The V end lost 4 bases, the J end lost 7 bases, and 11 bases lay between the germline ends. Germline CDR1 MGHRA, CDR2 YSYEKL. CDR3 DNA: TGCGCCAGCAGCCGCACCGGGACTAATGAGCAGTTCTTC. Translating gives CASSRTGTNEQFF.

The rearrangement joins TRBV2 to TRBJ2-3; 9 nucleotides line up with TRBD2. The CDR3 runs to 15 residues. Germline CDR1 is SNHLY and CDR2 is FYNNEI. With V trimmed by 5 bases and J by 2 bases, 5 bases remained unmatched. The CDR3 region is CASSLRGGNTDTQYF. CDR3 in DNA: TGTGCCAGCAGTTTGCGGGGGGGAAACACAGATACGCAGTATTTT.

The V call is TRBV6-5, the J call TRBJ2-2, with D tentatively TRBD2 (5 bases). The CDR3 length is 13 residues. Trimming took 0 bases from V and 8 from J, leaving 7 bases between them. The germline CDR1 and CDR2 sequences are MNHEY and SVGAGI. DNA of the CDR3: TGTGCCAGCAGTTACTCGGGGAGTGGGGAGCTGTTTTTT. Its translation: CASSYSGSGELFF.

V usage is TRBV9 and J usage is TRBJ2-2; 12 nucleotides align to TRBD2. Per germline, CDR1 SGDLS and CDR2 YYNGEE. This CDR3 is built from 16 residues. V trimming: 3 bases; J trimming: 3 bases; junction bases outside the gene matches: 3. The CDR3 loop is CASSAGLAGHTGELFF. DNA of the CDR3: TGTGCCAGCAGCGCAGGACTAGCGGGGCACACCGGGGAGCTGTTTTTT.

The rearrangement uses TRBV5-5 and TRBJ1-2, with a tentative D call TRBD1 (6 bases). This CDR3 spans 17 amino acids. Germline V gene data show CDR1 as SGHKS and CDR2 as YYEKEE (reference sequence). V lost 4 bases, J lost 4 bases, and 23 bases lay in between. CDR3 nucleotide sequence: TGTGCCAGCAGCGCGGGGGGGGCAGACCCGGGATCCTATGGCTACACCTTC. Translating gives CASSAGGADPGSYGYTF.

The chain combines TRBV4-3 with TRBJ2-6; D might be TRBD1 (5 bases). The length of the CDR3 is 16 residues. V gave up 0 bases and J gave up 3 bases, with 9 bases separating them. The germline V gene has CDR1 LGHNA and CDR2 YSLEER. The CDR3 loop is CASSQDPQGGANVLTF. The CDR3, as DNA: TGCGCCAGCAGCCAAGATCCGCAGGGTGGGGCCAACGTCCTGACTTTC.

This sequence joins TRBV29-1 and TRBJ2-1; 8 bases agree with TRBD2. After removal of 4 bases from V and 8 bases from J, the junction contained 4 bases not matched to a gene. There are 12 residues in the CDR3. From germline, CDR1 is SQVTM and CDR2 ANQGSEA. CDR3 coding DNA: TGCAGCGTTGCGGGGACTAGTTATGAGCAGTTCTTC. This codes for CSVAGTSYEQFF.

J is TRBJ2-1 and V is TRBV7-2; TRBD2 aligns across 9 bases. The CDR3 runs to 17 residues. CDR1 and CDR2 from the germline V gene are SGHTA and FQGNSA. J gave up 3 bases and V 5 bases, and 11 bases lay outside the gene matches. The CDR3 loop reads CASSAGLAGAFYNEQFF. In nucleotides, the CDR3 is TGTGCCAGCAGCGCGGGATTAGCGGGAGCTTTCTACAATGAGCAGTTCTTC.

The V gene is TRBV27, the J gene TRBJ1-2, with 9 bases fitting TRBD1. CDR1 is MNHEY and CDR2 is SMNVEV in the germline V gene (reference sequence). V was clipped by 2 bases and J by 5 bases; unmatched bases: 3. CDR3 length: 14 amino acids. DNA of the CDR3: TGTGCCAGCAGTTTAAAGGGGACAGGGTATGGCTACACCTTC. Translated, it gives CASSLKGTGYGYTF.

V is TRBV5-4 and J is TRBJ1-3, with 11 bases identical to TRBD1. Germline lookup yields CDR1 SGHNT and CDR2 YYREEE (reference sequence). The CDR3 consists of 16 residues. V dropped 4 bases and J dropped 3; count of bases not matched to a gene: 6. For the CDR3, the DNA is TGTGCCAGCAGCGACGGACAGGGGGCTAATGGAAACACCATATATTTT. It codes for CASSDGQGANGNTIYF.

This clone was observed a handful of times. V and J are TRBV6-4 and TRBJ2-1; the D gene is possibly TRBD2 (6 bases). Germline lookup yields CDR1 MRHNA and CDR2 SNTAGT. Trimming removed 2 bases at V and 9 bases at J, with 17 bases between. This CDR3 has 15 residues. CDR3 protein: CASSDKREEYAEQFF. CDR3 nucleotide sequence: TGTGCCAGCAGTGACAAGAGGGAGGAATACGCTGAGCAGTTCTTC.